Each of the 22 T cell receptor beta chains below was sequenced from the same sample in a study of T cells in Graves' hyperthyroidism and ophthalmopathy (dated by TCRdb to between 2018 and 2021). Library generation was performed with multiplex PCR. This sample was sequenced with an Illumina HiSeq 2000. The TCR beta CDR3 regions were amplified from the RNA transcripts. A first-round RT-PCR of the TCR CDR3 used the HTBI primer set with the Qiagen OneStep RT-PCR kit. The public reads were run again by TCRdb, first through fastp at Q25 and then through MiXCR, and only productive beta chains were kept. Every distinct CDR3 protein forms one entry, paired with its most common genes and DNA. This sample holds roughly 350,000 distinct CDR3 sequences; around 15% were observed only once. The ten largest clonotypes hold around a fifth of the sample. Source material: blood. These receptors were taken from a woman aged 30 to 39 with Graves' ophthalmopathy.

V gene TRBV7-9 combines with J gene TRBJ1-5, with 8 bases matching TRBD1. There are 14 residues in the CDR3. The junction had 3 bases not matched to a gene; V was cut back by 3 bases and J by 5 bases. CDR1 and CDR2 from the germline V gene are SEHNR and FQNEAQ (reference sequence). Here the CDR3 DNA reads TGTGCCAGCAGCTTCGGACAGGGAGATCAGCCCCAGCATTTT. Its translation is CASSFGQGDQPQHF.

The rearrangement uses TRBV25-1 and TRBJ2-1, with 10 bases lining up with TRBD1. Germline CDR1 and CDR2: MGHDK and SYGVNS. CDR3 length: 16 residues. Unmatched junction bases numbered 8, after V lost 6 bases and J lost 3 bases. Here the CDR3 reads CASRRTGGLGYNEQFF. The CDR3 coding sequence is TGTGCCAGCAGACGGACAGGGGGGCTTGGCTACAATGAGCAGTTCTTC.

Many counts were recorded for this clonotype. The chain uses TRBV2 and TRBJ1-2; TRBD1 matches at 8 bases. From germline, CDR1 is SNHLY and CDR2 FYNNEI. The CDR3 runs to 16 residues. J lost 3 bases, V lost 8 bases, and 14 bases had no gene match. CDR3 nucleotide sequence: TGTGCCAGCCGCCGGGACAGGAGAGTTATATACTATGGCTACACCTTC. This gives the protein CASRRDRRVIYYGYTF.

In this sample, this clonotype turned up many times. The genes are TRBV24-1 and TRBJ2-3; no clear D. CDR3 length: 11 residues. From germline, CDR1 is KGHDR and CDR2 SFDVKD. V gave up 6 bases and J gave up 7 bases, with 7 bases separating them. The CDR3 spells CATSTSHTQYF. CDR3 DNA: TGTGCCACCAGTACGAGCCATACGCAGTATTTT.

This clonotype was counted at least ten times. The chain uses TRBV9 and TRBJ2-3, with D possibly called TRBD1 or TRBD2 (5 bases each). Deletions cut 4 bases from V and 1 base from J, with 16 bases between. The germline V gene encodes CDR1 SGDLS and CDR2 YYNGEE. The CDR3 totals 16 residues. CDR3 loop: CASSTGRGVGTDTQYF. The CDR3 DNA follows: TGTGCCAGCAGCACGGGTAGGGGAGTTGGCACAGATACGCAGTATTTT.

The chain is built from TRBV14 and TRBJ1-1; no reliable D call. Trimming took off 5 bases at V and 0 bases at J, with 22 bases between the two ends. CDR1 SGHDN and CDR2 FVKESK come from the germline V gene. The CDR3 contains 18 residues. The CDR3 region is CASSGEGLGPPLNTEAFF. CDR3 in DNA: TGTGCCAGCAGCGGGGAGGGTTTAGGGCCGCCCCTGAACACTGAAGCTTTCTTT.

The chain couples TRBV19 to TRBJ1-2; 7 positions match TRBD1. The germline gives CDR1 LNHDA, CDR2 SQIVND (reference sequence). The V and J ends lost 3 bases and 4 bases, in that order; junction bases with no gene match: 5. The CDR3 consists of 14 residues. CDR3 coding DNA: TGTGCCAGTAGTATGTCCAGACAGGGCTATGGCTACACCTTC. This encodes CASSMSRQGYGYTF.

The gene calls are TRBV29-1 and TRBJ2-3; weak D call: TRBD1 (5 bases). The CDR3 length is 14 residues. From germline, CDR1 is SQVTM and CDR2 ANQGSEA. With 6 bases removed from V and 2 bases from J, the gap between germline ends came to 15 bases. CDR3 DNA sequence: TGCAGCGTGGGCCAGACAGATCCCACAGATACGCAGTATTTT. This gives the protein CSVGQTDPTDTQYF.

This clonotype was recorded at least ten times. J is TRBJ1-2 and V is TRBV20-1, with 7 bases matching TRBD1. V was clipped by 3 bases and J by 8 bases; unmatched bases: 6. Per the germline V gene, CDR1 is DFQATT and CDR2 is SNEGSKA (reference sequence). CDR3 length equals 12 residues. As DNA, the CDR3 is TGCAGTGCTAGGACAGGGTTGGGCGGCTACACCTTC. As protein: CSARTGLGGYTF.

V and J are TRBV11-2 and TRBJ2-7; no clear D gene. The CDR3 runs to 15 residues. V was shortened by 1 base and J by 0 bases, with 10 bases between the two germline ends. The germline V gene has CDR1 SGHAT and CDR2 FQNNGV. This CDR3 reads CASSLVAGNSYEQYF. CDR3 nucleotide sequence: TGTGCCAGCAGCTTAGTGGCTGGGAACTCCTACGAGCAGTACTTC.

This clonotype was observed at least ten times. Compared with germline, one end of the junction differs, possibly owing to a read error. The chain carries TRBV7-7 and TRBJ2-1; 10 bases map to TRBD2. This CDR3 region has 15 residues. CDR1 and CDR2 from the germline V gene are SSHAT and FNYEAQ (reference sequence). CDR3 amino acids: CASSPLAGAYNEQFF. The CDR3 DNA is TGTGCTAGCAGCCCTCTAGCGGGGGCCTACAATGAGCAGTTCTTC.

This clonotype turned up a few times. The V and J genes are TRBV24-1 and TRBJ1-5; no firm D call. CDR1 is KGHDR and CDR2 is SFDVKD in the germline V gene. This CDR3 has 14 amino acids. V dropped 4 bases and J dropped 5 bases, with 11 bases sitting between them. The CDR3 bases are TGTGCCACCAGTGAGCGGGCCCGGTATCAGCCCCAGCATTTT. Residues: CATSERARYQPQHF.

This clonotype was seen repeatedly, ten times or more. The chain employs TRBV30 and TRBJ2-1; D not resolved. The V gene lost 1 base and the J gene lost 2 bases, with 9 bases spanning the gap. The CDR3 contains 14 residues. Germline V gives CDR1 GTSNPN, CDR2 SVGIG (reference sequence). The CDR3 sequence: CAWSALVPYNEQFF. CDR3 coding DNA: TGTGCCTGGAGTGCACTTGTTCCCTACAATGAGCAGTTCTTC. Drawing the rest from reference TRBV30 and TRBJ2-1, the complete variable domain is SQTIHQWPATLVQPVGSPLSLECTVEGTSNPNLYWYRQAAGRGLQLLFYSVGIGQISSEVPQNLSASRPQDRQFILSSKKLLLSDSGFYLCAWSALVPYNEQFFGPGTRLTVL.

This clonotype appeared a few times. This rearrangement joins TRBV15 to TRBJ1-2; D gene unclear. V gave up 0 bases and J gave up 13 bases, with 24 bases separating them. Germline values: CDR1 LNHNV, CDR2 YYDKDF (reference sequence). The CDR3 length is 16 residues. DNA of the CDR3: TGTGCCACCAGCAGAGATTTAACATATTCGGATGAATATGGCACCTTC. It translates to CATSRDLTYSDEYGTF.

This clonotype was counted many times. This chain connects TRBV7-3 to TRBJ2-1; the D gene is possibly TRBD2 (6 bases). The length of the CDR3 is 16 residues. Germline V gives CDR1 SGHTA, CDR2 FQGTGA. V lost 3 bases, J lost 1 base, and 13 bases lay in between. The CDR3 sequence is CASSLSGVGSYNEQFF. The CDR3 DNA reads TGTGCCAGCAGCTTGTCGGGGGTTGGGTCCTACAATGAGCAGTTCTTC.

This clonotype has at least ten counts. CDR3 amino acids: CSARDGTDPYEQYF. The CDR3 DNA follows: TGCAGTGCTAGAGACGGGACTGACCCTTACGAGCAGTACTTC. This chain links TRBV20-1 with TRBJ2-7; a weak D match, TRBD2 (6 bases). Germline V gene data show CDR1 as DFQATT and CDR2 as SNEGSKA (reference sequence). Trimming took off 0 bases at V and 4 bases at J, with 13 bases between the two ends. The CDR3 extends over 14 amino acids.

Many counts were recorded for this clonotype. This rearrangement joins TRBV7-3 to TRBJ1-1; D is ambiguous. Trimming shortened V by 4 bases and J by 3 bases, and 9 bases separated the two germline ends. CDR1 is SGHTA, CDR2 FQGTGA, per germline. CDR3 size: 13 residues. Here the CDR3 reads CASSSFGHTEAFF. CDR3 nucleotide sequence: TGTGCCAGCAGCTCCTTCGGACACACTGAAGCTTTCTTT.

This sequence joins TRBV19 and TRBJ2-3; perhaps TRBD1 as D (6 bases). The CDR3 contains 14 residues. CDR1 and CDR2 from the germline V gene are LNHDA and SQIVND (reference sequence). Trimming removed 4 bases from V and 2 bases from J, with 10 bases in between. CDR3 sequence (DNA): TGTGCCAGTAGTAAACAGGGTCTCACAGATACGCAGTATTTT. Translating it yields CASSKQGLTDTQYF.

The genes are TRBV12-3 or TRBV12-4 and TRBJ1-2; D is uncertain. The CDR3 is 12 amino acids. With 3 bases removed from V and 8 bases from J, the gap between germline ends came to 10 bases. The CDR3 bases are TGTGCCAGCAGTTTGGTCGGGAAAGGCTACACCTTC. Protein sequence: CASSLVGKGYTF.

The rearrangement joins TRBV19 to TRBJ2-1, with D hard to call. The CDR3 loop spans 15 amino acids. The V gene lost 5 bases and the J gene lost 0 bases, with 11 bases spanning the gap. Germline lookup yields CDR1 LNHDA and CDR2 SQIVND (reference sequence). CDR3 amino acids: CASSQPWYSYNEQFF. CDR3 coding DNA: TGTGCCAGTAGTCAACCGTGGTACTCCTACAATGAGCAGTTCTTC.

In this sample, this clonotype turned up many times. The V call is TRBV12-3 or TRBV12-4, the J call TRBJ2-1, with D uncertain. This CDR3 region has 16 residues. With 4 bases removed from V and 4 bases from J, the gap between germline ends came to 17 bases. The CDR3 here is CASSWRPPWKYNEQFF. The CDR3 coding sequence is TGTGCCAGCAGTTGGCGGCCACCGTGGAAATACAATGAGCAGTTCTTC.

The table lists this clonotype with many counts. The CDR3 protein is CASSTRQGTGYTEAFF. The CDR3 coding sequence is TGTGCCAGCAGTACACGACAGGGAACGGGGTACACTGAAGCTTTCTTT. The V and J genes are TRBV2 and TRBJ1-1; 7 bases map to TRBD1. V was clipped by 5 bases and J by 3 bases; unmatched bases: 12. The CDR3 runs 16 residues. CDR1 and CDR2 (germline): SNHLY, FYNNEI.